This T cell receptor (beta chain) was retrieved from a study of blood T cell repertoires in COVID-19. Across the whole study: Italy, Spain and the United States were the sources of the convalescent and acute COVID-19 samples. The cDNA or gDNA used as material had been derived from T cells, B-cell-depleted T cells, or PBMCs.

Original processing notes: Reference gene primers were amplified, and this amplification served to estimate nucleated cell counts. Measured with immunoSEQ multiplex PCR; TCRdb has only the in-frame clones, and not every one. V and J calls and clone size are given by that table; D and trimming were obtained from the DNA. In the table there are tens of thousands of clones, approximately 80% of which are singletons. V lost 6 bases and J lost 2, with 14 bases in between. Germline values: CDR1 MNHEY, CDR2 SMNVEV (reference sequence). This CDR3 is 15 amino acids long. This rearrangement joins TRBV27 to TRBJ1-5; tentative D call: TRBD1 (6 bases). Sequenced: peripheral blood. The TCR was taken from a man in his forties or fifties with active COVID-19. For the CDR3, the DNA is TGTGCCAGCAGGATGACAGGAGTAGGCAATCAGCCCCAGCATTTT. It translates to CASRMTGVGNQPQHF.